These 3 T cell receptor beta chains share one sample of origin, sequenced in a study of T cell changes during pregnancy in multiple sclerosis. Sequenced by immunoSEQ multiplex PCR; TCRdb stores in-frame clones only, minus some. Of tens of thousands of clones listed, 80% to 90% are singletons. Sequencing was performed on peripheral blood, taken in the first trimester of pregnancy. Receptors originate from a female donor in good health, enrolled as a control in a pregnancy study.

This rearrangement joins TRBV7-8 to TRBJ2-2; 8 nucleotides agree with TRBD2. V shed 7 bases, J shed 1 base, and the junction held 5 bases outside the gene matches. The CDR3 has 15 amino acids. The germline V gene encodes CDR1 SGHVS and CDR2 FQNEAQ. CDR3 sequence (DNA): TGTGCCAGCATCCGGGGGGGCGGGAACACCGGGGAGCTGTTTTTT. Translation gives CASIRGGGNTGELFF. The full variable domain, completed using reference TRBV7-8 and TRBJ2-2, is GAGVSQSPRYKVAKRGQDVALRCDPISGHVSLFWYQQALGQGPEFLTYFQNEAQLDKSGLPSDRFFAERPEGSVSTLKIQRTQQEDSAVYLCASIRGGGNTGELFFGEGSRLTVL.

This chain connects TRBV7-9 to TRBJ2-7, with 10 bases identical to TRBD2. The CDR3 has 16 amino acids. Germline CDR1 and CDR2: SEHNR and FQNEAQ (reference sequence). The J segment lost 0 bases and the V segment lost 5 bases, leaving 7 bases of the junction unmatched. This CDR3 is CASSPSGGAASYEQYF. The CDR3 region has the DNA TGTGCCAGCAGCCCCAGCGGGGGGGCCGCCTCCTACGAGCAGTACTTC.

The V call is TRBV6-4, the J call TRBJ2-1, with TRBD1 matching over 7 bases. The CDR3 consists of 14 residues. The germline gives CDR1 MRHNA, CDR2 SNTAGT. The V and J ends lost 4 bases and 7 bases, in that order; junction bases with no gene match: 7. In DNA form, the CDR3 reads TGTGCCAGCAGTGGAGACGGGACAGCTAATGAGCAGTTCTTC. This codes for CASSGDGTANEQFF.